What follows is one TCR beta chain and its context. What it binds is not known. These data originate in a study of cytomegalovirus exposure and HLA in healthy donors. General observations from the study: The study had only CMV serostatus as immune exposure information.

Per the germline V gene, CDR1 is SGHAT and CDR2 is FQNNGV. V lost 4 bases, J lost 1 base, and 22 bases lay in between. The CDR3 consists of 18 residues. The PCR used 60 Vbeta and 13 Jbeta primers. The data were produced by immunoSEQ multiplex PCR, yet TCRdb's version contains in-frame clones alone and is incomplete. The repertoire holds roughly 200,000 clones, with 85% to 90% as singletons. The source is a man aged 25-45 years in good health and CMV-seronegative. The sequenced sample consisted of PBMCs. The J gene is TRBJ2-5, the V gene TRBV11-2, with D uncertain. CDR3 loop: CASSSVLGDPKAQETQYF. CDR3 nucleotides: TGTGCCAGCAGCTCAGTACTGGGCGACCCAAAGGCCCAAGAGACCCAGTACTTC.